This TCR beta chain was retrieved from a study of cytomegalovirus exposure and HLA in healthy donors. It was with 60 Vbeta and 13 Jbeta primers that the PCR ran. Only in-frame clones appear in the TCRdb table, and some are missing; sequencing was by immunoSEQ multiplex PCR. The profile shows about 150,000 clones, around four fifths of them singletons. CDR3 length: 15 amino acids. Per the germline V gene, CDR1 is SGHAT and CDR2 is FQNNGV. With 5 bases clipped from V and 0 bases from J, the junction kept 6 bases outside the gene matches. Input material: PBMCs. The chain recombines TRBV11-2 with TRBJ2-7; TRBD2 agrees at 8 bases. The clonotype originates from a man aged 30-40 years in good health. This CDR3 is CASSLLAGYSYEQYF. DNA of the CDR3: TGTGCCAGCAGCCTCCTAGCGGGCTACTCCTACGAGCAGTACTTC.